This T cell receptor (beta chain) emerged from a study of blood T cell repertoires in COVID-19. Study-level information: Samples representing acute and convalescent COVID-19 were sourced from the United States, Italy and Spain. T cells, B-cell-depleted T cells, or PBMCs supplied cDNA or gDNA.

In the authors' methods: By means of reference gene primer amplification, nucleated cell counts were estimated. Assay used: immunoSEQ multiplex PCR; TCRdb lists only in-frame clones, some missing. D and trimming were read from the DNA, whereas the V and J calls and clone size are those reported in that table. The sample includes about 89,000 clones, 75% to 80% of them seen just once. The CDR3 loop spans 15 amino acids. From germline, CDR1 is KGHSH and CDR2 LQKENI. Trimming cost V 3 bases and J 7 bases; bases outside gene matches: 4. V and J are TRBV18 and TRBJ2-1, with 12 bases that match TRBD2. Sequenced input: peripheral blood. The clonotype was recovered from a man in his 70s with COVID-19, enrolled during active disease. CDR3 amino acids: CASSPGLAGRNEQFF. CDR3 sequence (DNA): TGTGCCAGCTCACCCGGACTAGCGGGGAGGAATGAGCAGTTCTTC. Full variable domain (rest looked up from reference TRBV18 and TRBJ2-1): NAGVMQNPRHLVRRRGQEARLRCSPMKGHSHVYWYRQLPEEGLKFMVYLQKENIIDESGMPKERFSAEFPKEGPSILRIQQVVRGDSAAYFCASSPGLAGRNEQFFGPGTRLTVL.